This TCR beta chain was sequenced in a study of identical twins (dated by TCRdb to the mid-2010s). As for the study more broadly: TCR alpha and beta repertoires from monozygotic twins, unrelated adults of various ages and cord blood were deep-sequenced to test whether fetal clonotypes persist. Replicate twin experiments were performed at different times using different library preparation protocols to rule out contamination. General study outcomes and caveats: Excess twin sharing in beta out-of-frame sequences was weaker because fewer shared sequences lowered the signal-to-noise ratio. Compared with coincidental sharing between unrelated individuals, out-of-frame TCR alpha sequences shared between twins showed an excess of sequences with low generation probability. In monozygotic twins, recombination models systematically underestimated out-of-frame TCR alpha sharing, but the models matched the sharing seen between unrelated individuals. Abundant cord blood beta clonotypes carried fewer insertions; young adult naive repertoires showed a weaker similar trend, while memory repertoires showed none. Invariant T cells such as MAIT and iNKT could partly confound zero-insertion analyses, although diverse VJ usage argued against such confounding for most clonotypes. Because the same donors could not be followed over many years, the conclusions relied on cross-sectional statistical analysis.

As for this clonotype: The target of this receptor is not known. Base qualities are not recorded, but no much larger clone differs from it by a single base.

The junction carries 12 bases between V and J, which are trimmed by 4 bases and 2 bases respectively. According to the germline V gene, CDR1 reads MNHEY and CDR2 reads SVGAGI. The cysteine opens and the phenylalanine closes a CDR3 of 14 amino acids. Of all the DNA, just the CDR3 is kept, 42 bases in frame from base 1. Library prep was done by 5' RACE. The sequencing machine was an Illumina HiSeq 2000. Template switching added a universal primer binding site, and the final cDNA carried a unique molecular identifier that allowed TCR cDNA molecules to be counted accurately. Specific primers in the conserved constant-segment region were used to synthesize first-strand cDNA for the TCR alpha and beta chains. To control for contamination, every cDNA library was double barcoded, receiving both a SMART-Mk sample barcode and Illumina barcodes. Two successive PCR steps introduced TruSeq adapter sequences along with Illumina sample barcodes. TCR alpha and beta cDNA libraries were sequenced on the Illumina HiSeq platform with custom primers. Per the source publication's procedure: Raw reads were processed with MiGEC to extract unique molecular identifiers, and MiXCR was used to determine CDR3 positions. Recombination models were inferred per individual with the repgenHMM and IGoR tools using an EM algorithm. The analysis of shared clonotypes was done with the tcR package in R, with sharing normalized by the product of cloneset sizes. Out-of-frame nonproductive sequences were analyzed to study raw recombination free of thymic and clonal selection effects. TCRdb ran its own pipeline on the public reads, namely fastp trimming at Q25 and MiXCR clone calling, and kept in-frame beta chains. Rows matching on CDR3 protein sequence are summarized as one entry with the most common DNA and genes. The V and J calls and clone size come from TCRdb's table, not from the authors' own analysis. The table for this sample lists approximately 240,000 distinct CDR3 sequences; over 13% of them were counted only once. The ten largest account for around 9.5% of the sample.

Every donor in the study was a healthy Caucasian. Miltenyi CD45RO+ enrichment and human naive T-cell isolation kits were used to isolate memory (CD45RO+) and naive T cells from PBMC. This TCR was sampled from a young woman in good health. Recombination joined TRBV6-5 with TRBJ2-7; the D gene lacks a confident call. The sequencing input was memory (CD45RO+) T cells sorted from blood. What the cell subset or site label conveys for this sample: CD45RO+ enriched T cells. Here the CDR3 is given as CASSSHAATYEQYF. The DNA is as follows: TGTGCCAGCAGTTCCCATGCCGCGACCTACGAGCAGTACTTC.